This is a list of T cell receptor beta chains from one sample in a study of T-cell memory formation after mild COVID-19. One entry per CDR3 protein, called by TCRdb with MiXCR from the 5' RACE reads. This sample carries 400,000 to 500,000 distinct CDR3 sequences, approximately 20% of them seen once, and the ten largest clones take around 8%. Specimen: PBMCs or a T cell subset sorted from them (not recorded which). These receptors were obtained from an adult woman who had mild COVID-19 (a few samples of this study predate the infection). Cell type and time point are not known. Both conserved end residues are part of each CDR3. Each record gives: CDR3 protein, CDR3 DNA, J gene, clone size, D gene, V gene. D genes are given only for firm matches. Clone size is not always given. Where it is, it says once, few, many or a class for expanded clones.

CASTHLPGLAGSTDTQYF | TGCGCCAGCACGCACCTCCCGGGACTAGCGGGGAGCACAGATACGCAGTATTTT | TRBJ2-3 | . | TRBD2 | TRBV5-1
CASIPQGGGSYNEQFF | TGTGCCAGCATCCCCCAGGGCGGGGGGTCCTACAATGAGCAGTTCTTC | TRBJ2-1 | few | TRBD2 | TRBV7-9
CSVLGQGGTEAFF | TGCAGCGTCCTAGGACAGGGGGGGACTGAAGCTTTCTTT | TRBJ1-1 | . | TRBD1 | TRBV29-1
CASSPRGAGEQYF | TGTGCCAGCAGCCCCCGGGGCGCGGGCGAGCAGTACTTC | TRBJ2-7 | . | . | TRBV27
CSASRGLREWNTEAFF | TGCAGTGCTAGTAGGGGTCTCCGGGAGTGGAACACTGAAGCTTTCTTT | TRBJ1-1 | . | . | TRBV20-1
CASSTGQNLGGYTF | TGTGCCAGCAGCACCGGACAGAACCTAGGTGGCTACACCTTC | TRBJ1-2 | . | . | TRBV12-3/TRBV12-4
CASSREPGQRTGELFF | TGTGCCAGCAGCCGTGAACCGGGACAAAGAACCGGGGAGCTGTTTTTT | TRBJ2-2 | . | . | TRBV6-5
CSVVTDRVIDYTF | TGCAGCGTTGTCACGGACAGGGTGATTGACTACACCTTC | TRBJ1-2 | . | TRBD1 | TRBV29-1
CASSSPWRGEAFF | TGTGCCAGCTCAAGTCCGTGGCGGGGTGAAGCTTTCTTT | TRBJ1-1 | few | . | TRBV18
CARILGQNRANTGELFF | TGTGCCAGGATACTGGGACAGAACCGCGCGAACACCGGGGAGCTGTTTTTT | TRBJ2-2 | . | TRBD1 | TRBV6-5
CSGGHYNTGELFF | TGCAGCGGCGGACACTATAACACCGGGGAGCTGTTTTTT | TRBJ2-2 | few | . | TRBV29-1
CASSGQGHYGYTF | TGTGCCAGCAGTGGACAGGGGCACTATGGCTACACCTTC | TRBJ1-2 | many | TRBD1 | TRBV7-9
CASSPTLGTDYEQYF | TGCGCCAGCAGCCCAACTTTAGGGACAGATTACGAGCAGTACTTC | TRBJ2-7 | few | TRBD1 | TRBV4-1
CASSVLPGQHNYGYTF | TGTGCCAGCAGCGTACTACCGGGACAGCATAACTATGGCTACACCTTC | TRBJ1-2 | few | TRBD1 | TRBV9
CASSQTSSTDTQYF | TGTGCCAGCAGCCAAACGTCTAGCACAGATACGCAGTATTTT | TRBJ2-3 | many | . | TRBV3-1
CASSPSGRPPYEQYF | TGTGCCAGCTCACCGAGCGGGAGGCCGCCTTACGAGCAGTACTTC | TRBJ2-7 | . | TRBD2 | TRBV18
CASSQDKGRIYNEQFF | TGTGCCAGCAGCCAAGATAAGGGGCGGATCTACAATGAGCAGTTCTTC | TRBJ2-1 | . | . | TRBV3-1
CASSQASGGTYEQYF | TGTGCCAGCAGCCAAGCTAGCGGGGGGACCTACGAGCAGTACTTC | TRBJ2-7 | few | TRBD2 | TRBV3-1
CATSRASTGELFF | TGTGCCACCAGCAGAGCCAGCACCGGGGAGCTGTTTTTT | TRBJ2-2 | . | . | TRBV15
CASSSRRGSGNTIYF | TGTGCCAGCAGTTCCAGGCGAGGATCTGGAAACACCATATATTTT | TRBJ1-3 | few | . | TRBV12-3/TRBV12-4
CASSTMGQNTGELFF | TGTGCCAGCAGCACTATGGGCCAGAACACCGGGGAGCTGTTTTTT | TRBJ2-2 | . | . | TRBV9
CASSHGRLNTEAFF | TGCGCCAGCAGCCATGGACGGTTGAACACTGAAGCTTTCTTT | TRBJ1-1 | few | . | TRBV5-1
CASSPGMNEQFF | TGTGCCAGCAGCCCAGGTATGAATGAGCAGTTCTTC | TRBJ2-1 | . | . | TRBV3-1